Listed below are T cell receptor beta chains from one sample, sequenced in a study of control samples from healthy donors and cancer patients. The protocol was immunoSEQ multiplex PCR, while the TCRdb copy is restricted to in-frame clones and leaves out a portion. The table shows some 130,000 clones, with approximately 90% occurring only once. Sequenced sample: blood. These TCRs come from a woman between 50 and 59 years old in good health. Each CDR3 is given with its conserved first and last residue. A D gene is named only where the DNA matches it firmly. Size tells how often a clone was seen (once, few, many) or the class of an expanded clone, and some rows leave it out.

TRBJ2-3,TRBD1,TRBV11-2,.,CASSLGEGQGADTQYF,TGTGCCAGCAGCTTAGGGGAGGGACAGGGGGCAGATACGCAGTATTTT
TRBJ1-2,.,TRBV5-6,.,CASSESNYGYTF,TGTGCCAGCAGTGAATCCAACTATGGCTACACCTTC
TRBJ2-3,.,TRBV5-1,.,CASSLVREPRTDTQYF,TGCGCCAGCAGCTTGGTCCGGGAGCCCCGCACAGATACGCAGTATTTT
TRBJ1-1,.,TRBV30,.,CAWSVSRVEAFF,TGTGCCTGGAGTGTATCACGGGTTGAAGCTTTCTTT
TRBJ2-2,TRBD2,TRBV7-9,.,CASSLSTSGRLEHRGAVF,TGTGCCAGCAGCTTGTCGACTAGCGGTAGACTCGAACACCGGGGAGCTGTTTTT
TRBJ1-5,.,TRBV12-5,once,CASGLVGQPASQHF,TGTGCTAGTGGTTTGGTGGGTCAGCCAGCGTCCCAGCATTTT
TRBJ2-7,.,TRBV4-2,.,CASSQVGMDSYEQYF,TGTGCCAGCAGCCAAGTGGGGATGGACAGCTACGAGCAGTACTTC
TRBJ1-2,TRBD1,TRBV18,.,CASSPAGQSYGYTF,TGTGCCAGCTCACCAGCGGGACAGTCCTATGGCTACACCTTC
TRBJ2-7,TRBD1,TRBV5-1,.,CASSLGTGYDEQYF,TGCGCCAGCAGCTTAGGGACAGGATACGACGAGCAGTACTTC
TRBJ2-7,.,TRBV4-1,.,CASSQDRGDEQYF,TGCGCCAGCAGCCAAGATCGAGGGGACGAGCAGTACTTC
TRBJ2-7,TRBD2,TRBV27,.,CASSLSGTNTIKSEQYF,TGTGCCAGCAGTTTATCGGGGACTAACACCATAAAGAGCGAGCAGTACTTC
TRBJ1-6,.,TRBV5-1,.,CASSSNPDRLNSPLHF,TGCGCCAGCAGCTCCAACCCCGACAGGTTGAATTCACCCCTCCACTTT
TRBJ1-4,.,TRBV7-6,.,CASSFEGANEKLFF,TGTGCCAGCAGCTTTGAAGGGGCTAATGAAAAACTGTTTTTT
TRBJ2-7,TRBD2,TRBV4-1,.,CASSRVTVLAGGYEQYF,TGCGCCAGCAGCCGGGTTACTGTTCTAGCGGGAGGGTACGAGCAGTACTTC
TRBJ1-2,.,TRBV19,.,CASSIPGRTNYGYTF,TGTGCCAGTAGTATACCGGGACGGACTAACTATGGCTACACCTTC
TRBJ2-7,.,TRBV5-5,.,CASRSPDYEQYF,TGTGCCAGCAGATCGCCGGACTACGAGCAGTACTTC
TRBJ1-1,.,TRBV6-5,.,CASSYGPGGRGTEAFF,TGTGCCAGCAGTTACGGGCCGGGGGGCCGTGGCACTGAAGCTTTCTTT
TRBJ1-4,.,TRBV19,.,CASSIWQGKTNEKLFF,TGTGCCAGTAGTATTTGGCAGGGTAAGACTAATGAAAAACTGTTTTTT
TRBJ1-1,.,TRBV28,.,CASSFVRNTEAFF,TGTGCCAGCAGTTTCGTAAGGAACACTGAAGCTTTCTTT
TRBJ2-2,TRBD2,TRBV5-1,.,CASSLELAGSGGELFF,TGCGCCAGCAGCTTGGAGCTAGCGGGTTCGGGCGGGGAGCTGTTTTTT
TRBJ2-7,.,TRBV15,.,CATSSSGYEQYF,TGTGCCACCAGCAGTTCAGGGTACGAGCAGTACTTC
TRBJ1-5,.,TRBV28,once,CASSLISPGQPQHF,TGTGCCAGCAGTTTAATATCACCGGGCCAGCCCCAGCATTTT
TRBJ2-1,.,TRBV7-8,once,CASSLGGGYGEQFF,TGTGCCAGCAGCTTAGGTGGGGGGTACGGTGAGCAGTTCTTC
TRBJ1-3,.,TRBV5-1,.,CASSGGRGNTIYF,TGCGCCAGCAGCGGAGGACGGGGAAACACCATATATTTT
TRBJ1-3,.,TRBV30,.,CAWYSGMSGNTIYF,TGTGCCTGGTACTCGGGGATGTCTGGAAACACCATATATTTT
TRBJ1-2,.,TRBV7-8,.,CASSLGQLWEVNYGYTF,TGTGCCAGCAGCTTAGGACAGTTGTGGGAAGTTAACTATGGCTACACCTTC
TRBJ2-1,.,TRBV19,.,CASSMVYNEQFF,TGTGCCAGTAGTATGGTTTACAATGAGCAGTTCTTC
TRBJ1-4,.,TRBV14,.,CASSRGLSEKLFF,TGTGCCAGCAGCAGGGGGTTGAGTGAAAAACTGTTTTTT
TRBJ1-4,.,TRBV7-2,.,CASSRGSTNEKLFF,TGTGCCAGCAGCAGGGGTTCAACTAATGAAAAACTGTTTTTT
TRBJ1-1,.,TRBV5-1,.,CASSLSGSMNTEAFF,TGCGCCAGCAGCTTGTCTGGGTCCATGAACACTGAAGCTTTCTTT
TRBJ2-7,.,TRBV6-2/TRBV6-3,.,CASSYQRLPDGEQYF,TGTGCCAGCAGTTACCAAAGATTGCCGGACGGCGAGCAGTACTTC
TRBJ1-4,.,TRBV30,.,CAWSGSGEKLFF,TGTGCCTGGAGTGGGTCCGGGGAAAAACTGTTTTTT
TRBJ1-2,.,TRBV28,.,CASRPTGTNYGYTF,TGTGCCAGCAGGCCGACAGGAACCAACTATGGCTACACCTTC
TRBJ2-1,.,TRBV14,.,CASSQVFTSQLRNEQFF,TGTGCCAGCAGCCAAGTTTTTACCAGCCAGTTACGGAATGAGCAGTTCTTC
TRBJ2-7,TRBD2,TRBV14,.,CASSQGGGVYEQYF,TGTGCCAGCAGCCAAGGGGGGGGTGTCTACGAGCAGTACTTC
TRBJ1-1,TRBD1,TRBV6-5,once,CASRIGGQGYTEAFF,TGTGCCAGCAGGATAGGAGGACAGGGTTACACTGAAGCTTTCTTT
TRBJ2-7,.,TRBV11-2,.,CASSLEVEQYF,TGTGCCAGCAGCTTGGAGGTCGAGCAGTACTTC
TRBJ2-1,.,TRBV7-9,.,CASSLLEGEQFF,TGTGCCAGCAGCTTACTTGAGGGTGAGCAGTTCTTC
TRBJ1-3,.,TRBV12-3/TRBV12-4,.,CASSLGGRNTIYF,TGTGCCAGCAGTTTAGGGGGGAGAAACACCATATATTTT
TRBJ1-5,.,TRBV28,.,CASSSWREKGNQPQHF,TGTGCCAGCAGTAGCTGGAGGGAGAAGGGCAATCAGCCCCAGCATTTT
TRBJ1-2,.,TRBV27,.,CASISTSKSGYTF,TGTGCCAGCATTTCGACCTCAAAAAGTGGCTACACCTTC
TRBJ1-1,TRBD1,TRBV3-1/TRBV3-2,.,CASSQGIGGAEAFF,TGTGCCAGCAGCCAAGGTATAGGGGGCGCTGAAGCTTTCTTT
TRBJ1-2,.,TRBV5-1,.,CASSLVTPNYGYTF,TGCGCCAGCAGCTTGGTCACACCTAACTATGGCTACACCTTC
TRBJ2-7,.,TRBV28,.,CASSPTEYEQYF,TGTGCCAGCAGTCCTACAGAGTACGAGCAGTACTTC
TRBJ2-3,.,TRBV5-6,.,CASSGVGVTQYF,TGTGCCAGCAGCGGAGTTGGAGTTACGCAGTATTTT
TRBJ2-7,TRBD2,TRBV28,.,CASSSGSGRYEQYF,TGTGCCAGCAGTTCTGGTAGCGGGAGGTACGAGCAGTACTTC
TRBJ1-1,.,TRBV28,.,CASKGRGDTEAFF,TGTGCCAGCAAGGGCAGGGGAGACACTGAAGCTTTCTTT
TRBJ1-4,TRBD1,TRBV7-9,.,CASRQGQAGEKLFF,TGTGCCAGCCGACAGGGTCAGGCCGGTGAAAAACTGTTTTTT
TRBJ1-2,TRBD1,TRBV9,.,CASSVEQGAVNYGYTF,TGTGCCAGCAGCGTAGAACAGGGGGCGGTTAACTATGGCTACACCTTC
TRBJ1-5,.,TRBV5-4,once,CASSFSPKDDFQHF,TGTGCCAGCAGCTTCTCACCGAAGGATGATTTCCAGCATTTT
TRBJ1-4,.,TRBV20-1,.,CSAPRGGKLFF,TGCAGTGCGCCGAGGGGAGGAAAACTGTTTTTT
TRBJ1-1,.,TRBV12-3/TRBV12-4,.,CASSLEIKAFF,TGTGCCAGCAGTTTAGAGATTAAAGCTTTCTTT
TRBJ1-5,.,TRBV19,.,CASSRQILSNQPQHF,TGTGCCAGTAGTCGACAGATACTTAGCAATCAGCCCCAGCATTTT
TRBJ2-7,.,TRBV7-8,.,CASSPTDSYEQYF,TGTGCCAGCAGCCCAACCGACAGCTACGAGCAGTACTTC
TRBJ1-6,TRBD1,TRBV11-2,.,CASRRDRGATPLHF,TGTGCCAGCAGAAGGGACAGGGGGGCTACACCCCTCCACTTT
TRBJ1-3,.,TRBV9,.,CASSVVSGSGNTIYF,TGTGCCAGCAGCGTAGTGTCAGGCTCTGGAAACACCATATATTTT
TRBJ1-3,TRBD1,TRBV7-2,once,CASSLWTGAPGNTIYF,TGTGCCAGCAGCCTATGGACAGGGGCCCCTGGAAACACCATATATTTT
TRBJ2-7,.,TRBV11-2,once,CASSLLLVEQYF,TGTGCCAGCAGCTTACTCCTAGTCGAGCAGTACTTC
TRBJ1-1,.,TRBV4-1,.,CASSRDLGNTEAFF,TGCGCCAGCAGCCGAGATTTGGGGAACACTGAAGCTTTCTTT